This T cell receptor (beta chain) was found in a study of vaccination and CD4 T cells after COVID-19. Study summary: Two Hispanic individuals were among six male and four female convalescent patients. Whole-study results and caveats: Among those convalescent, a median 86.3% of reactive clones emerged solely post-vaccination.

This sample's treatment: roughly 10-day PBMC culture with coronavirus spike peptide pools or control peptides (ViraFEST assay). The CDR3 totals 14 residues. V lost 0 bases and J lost 5, with 10 bases in between. Germline V gives CDR1 SGHRS, CDR2 YFSETQ. This clonotype was seen a single time. Its antigen is unidentified. Scientists ran DNA taken from cultured CD4+ T cells through the Oncomine TCR Beta short-read assay for sequencing. Using its own MiXCR run on the PCR reads, TCRdb lists one record per CDR3 protein. The sample holds 10,000 to 15,000 distinct CDR3 sequences, roughly 50% seen once. This chain uses TRBV5-1 with TRBJ2-3; D gene unclear. Sequencing was done on a sample of CD4+ T cells from blood, cultured in vitro. The sequence was obtained from a human donor who had recovered from COVID-19. The CDR3 DNA reads as TGCGCCAGCAGCTTGGTGTCGGTAGGAGATACGCAGTATTTT. It is translated as CASSLVSVGDTQYF. The full variable domain, completed using reference TRBV5-1 and TRBJ2-3, is KAGVTQTPRYLIKTRGQQVTLSCSPISGHRSVSWYQQTPGQGLQFLFEYFSETQRNKGNFPGRFSGRQFSNSRSEMNVSTLELGDSALYLCASSLVSVGDTQYFGPGTRLTVL.